This TCR beta chain was sequenced for a study of T-cell reconstitution after alpha-beta-depleted transplantation in children. Notes on the study in general: Several hundred expanded graft clones reportedly supplied alpha-beta T cells about two months after transplant. Day-60 TCRbeta diversity that was high in some patients was derived from surviving recipient T cells and thymic progenitors. T cells produced anew were the main source of T-cell counts and diversity one year after transplant.

A library of TCRbeta sequences, prepared with unique molecular identifiers, was generated. TCRdb itself ran the PCR reads through MiXCR, one entry per CDR3 protein. The data show some 300,000 distinct CDR3 sequences, with over 7.5% seen just once and about 9.1% held by the top ten. This clonotype was counted ten times or more. Its antigen is still unknown. The CDR3 is 14 amino acids. Trimming stripped 4 bases from V and 3 bases from J, with 13 bases between. Germline V gene sequence: CDR1 ENHRY, CDR2 SYGVKD. The V gene is TRBV10-3, the J gene TRBJ2-7, with D perhaps assigned TRBD1 or TRBD2 (5 bases each). The sequence derives from a female patient aged 2-9 years who had a stem cell transplant for Fanconi anemia, so the T cells may come from the graft donor. The material was peripheral blood, obtained 360 days after TCRalphabeta/CD19-depleted stem cell transplant. CDR3: CAISVGTEVYEQYV. DNA of the CDR3: TGTGCCATCAGTGTCGGGACGGAAGTCTACGAGCAGTACGTC.